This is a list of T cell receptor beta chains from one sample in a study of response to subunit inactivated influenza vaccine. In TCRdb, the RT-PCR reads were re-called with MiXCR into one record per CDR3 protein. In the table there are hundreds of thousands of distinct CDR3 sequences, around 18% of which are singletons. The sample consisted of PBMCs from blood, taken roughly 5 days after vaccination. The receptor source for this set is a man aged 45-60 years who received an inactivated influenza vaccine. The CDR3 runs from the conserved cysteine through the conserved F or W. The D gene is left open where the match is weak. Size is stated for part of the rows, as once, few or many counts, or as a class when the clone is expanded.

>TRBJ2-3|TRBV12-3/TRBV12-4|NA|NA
CASSLLESDTQYF
TGTGCCAGCAGTTTACTAGAATCAGATACGCAGTATTTT
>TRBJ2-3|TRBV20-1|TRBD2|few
CSASRLAGADTQYF
TGCAGTGCTAGCAGACTAGCGGGAGCAGATACGCAGTATTTT
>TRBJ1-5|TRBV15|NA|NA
CATSRALGNQPQHF
TGTGCCACCAGCAGGGCCCTCGGGAATCAGCCCCAGCATTTT
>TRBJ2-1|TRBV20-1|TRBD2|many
CSASILAAINEQFF
TGCAGTGCTAGTATACTAGCGGCGATAAATGAGCAGTTCTTC
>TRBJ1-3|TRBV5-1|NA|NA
CASSLLEFSGNTIYF
TGCGCCAGCAGCTTGTTGGAGTTCTCTGGAAACACCATATATTTT
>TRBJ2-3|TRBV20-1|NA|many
CSARPSGATDTQYF
TGCAGTGCTAGGCCCTCCGGGGCCACAGATACGCAGTATTTT
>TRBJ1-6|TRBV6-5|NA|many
CASSYLGDSPLHF
TGTGCCAGCAGTTACCTCGGTGATTCACCCCTCCACTTT
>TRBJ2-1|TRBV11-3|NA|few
CASSPNGDEQFF
TGTGCCAGCAGCCCAAACGGGGATGAGCAGTTCTTC
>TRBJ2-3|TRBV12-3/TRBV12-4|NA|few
CASSSYPGATDTQYF
TGTGCCAGCAGTTCCTACCCGGGGGCCACAGATACGCAGTATTTT
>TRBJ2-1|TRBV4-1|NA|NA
CASSQVWGRGDEQFF
TGCGCCAGCAGCCAAGTGTGGGGGCGAGGAGATGAGCAGTTCTTC